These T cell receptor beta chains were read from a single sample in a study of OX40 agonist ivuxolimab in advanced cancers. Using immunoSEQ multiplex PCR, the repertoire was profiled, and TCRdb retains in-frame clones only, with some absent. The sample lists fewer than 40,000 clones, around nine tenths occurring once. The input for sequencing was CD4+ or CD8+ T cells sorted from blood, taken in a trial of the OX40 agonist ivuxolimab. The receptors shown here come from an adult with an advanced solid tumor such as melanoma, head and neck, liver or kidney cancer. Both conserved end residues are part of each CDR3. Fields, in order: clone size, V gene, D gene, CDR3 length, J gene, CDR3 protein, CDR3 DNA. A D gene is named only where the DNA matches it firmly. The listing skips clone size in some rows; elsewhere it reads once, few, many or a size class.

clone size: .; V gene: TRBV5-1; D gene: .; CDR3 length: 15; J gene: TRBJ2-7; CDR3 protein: CASSSWAGSVNEQYF; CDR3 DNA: TGCGCCAGCAGCTCTTGGGCAGGGAGCGTTAACGAGCAGTACTTC
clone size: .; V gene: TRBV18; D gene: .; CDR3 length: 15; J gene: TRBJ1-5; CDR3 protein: CASSLRPGRIQPQHF; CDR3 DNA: TGTGCCAGCTCTCTTCGTCCGGGGCGGATTCAGCCCCAGCATTTT
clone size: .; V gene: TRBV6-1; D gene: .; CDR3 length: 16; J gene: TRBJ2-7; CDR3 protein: CASSARHAGASYEQYF; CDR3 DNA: TGTGCCAGCAGTGCCCGCCACGCCGGGGCCTCCTACGAGCAGTACTTC
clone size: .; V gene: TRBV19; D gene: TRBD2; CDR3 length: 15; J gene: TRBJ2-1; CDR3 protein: CASAFLAVQGNEQFF; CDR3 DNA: TGTGCCAGTGCCTTTCTAGCGGTACAAGGGAATGAGCAGTTCTTC
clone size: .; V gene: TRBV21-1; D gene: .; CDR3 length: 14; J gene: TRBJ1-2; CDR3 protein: CASSDRDRGFGYTF; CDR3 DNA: TGTGCCAGCAGCGACCGGGACAGGGGGTTTGGCTACACCTTC
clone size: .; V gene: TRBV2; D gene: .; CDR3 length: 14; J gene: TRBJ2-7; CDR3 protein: CASSELGGEYEQYF; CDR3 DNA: TGTGCCAGCAGTGAATTAGGGGGGGAATACGAGCAGTACTTC
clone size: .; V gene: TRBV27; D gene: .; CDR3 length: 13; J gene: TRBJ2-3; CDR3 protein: CASSLVNTDTQYF; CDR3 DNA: TGTGCCAGCAGTTTGGTCAACACAGATACGCAGTATTTT
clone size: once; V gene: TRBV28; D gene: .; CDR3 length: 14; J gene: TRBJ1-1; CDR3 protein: CASRTQEVNTEAFF; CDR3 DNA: TGTGCCAGCAGGACCCAGGAAGTGAACACTGAAGCTTTCTTT
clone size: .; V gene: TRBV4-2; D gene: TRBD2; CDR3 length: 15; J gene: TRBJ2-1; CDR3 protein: CVSSQQRETYNEQFF; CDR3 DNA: TGTGTCAGCAGCCAACAGCGGGAGACCTACAATGAGCAGTTCTTC
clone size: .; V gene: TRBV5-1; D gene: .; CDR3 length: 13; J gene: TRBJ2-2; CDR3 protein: CASSWIGTGELFF; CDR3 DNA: TGCGCCAGCAGCTGGATCGGTACCGGGGAGCTGTTTTTT
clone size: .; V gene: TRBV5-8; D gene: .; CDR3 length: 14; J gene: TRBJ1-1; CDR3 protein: CASSWEYSLSEAFF; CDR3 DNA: TGTGCCAGCAGCTGGGAGTACAGTTTATCTGAAGCTTTCTTT
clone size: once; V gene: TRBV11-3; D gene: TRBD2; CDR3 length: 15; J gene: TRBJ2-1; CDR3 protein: CASSLEGLGINEQFF; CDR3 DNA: TGTGCCAGCAGCTTAGAAGGACTAGGTATTAATGAGCAGTTCTTC
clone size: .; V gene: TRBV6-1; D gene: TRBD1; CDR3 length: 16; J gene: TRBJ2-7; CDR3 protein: CASSEALGTGVYEQYF; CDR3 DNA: TGTGCCAGCAGTGAAGCGCTAGGGACAGGGGTCTACGAGCAGTACTTC
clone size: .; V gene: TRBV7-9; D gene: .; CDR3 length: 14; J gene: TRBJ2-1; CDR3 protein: CASSLVGTLNEQFF; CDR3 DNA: TGTGCCAGCAGCTTAGTAGGGACGTTGAATGAGCAGTTCTTC